A selection of T cell receptor beta chains follows, all from one sample in a study of T-cell reconstitution after alpha-beta-depleted transplantation in children. TCRdb reanalysed the PCR reads using MiXCR and keeps one entry per CDR3 protein. The data contain 210,000 or so distinct CDR3 sequences, under 13% of them singletons. This sample comprised PBMCs, obtained before TCRalphabeta/CD19-depleted stem cell transplant. These receptors came from a child under two years old with acute myeloid leukemia, due to receive a stem cell transplant. CDR3s include the opening cysteine and the closing phenylalanine or tryptophan.

V gene,J gene,CDR3 protein
TRBV27,TRBJ2-2,CASSSRDRGGELFF
TRBV12-3/TRBV12-4,TRBJ2-3,CASSLAEYRTDTQYF
TRBV27,TRBJ2-5,CASSSARQGVEETQYF
TRBV5-8,TRBJ2-1,CASTKAGQRYNEQFF
TRBV19,TRBJ2-1,CASSKTGTGYNEQFF
TRBV24-1,TRBJ2-1,CATSDLQAENNEQFF
TRBV20-1,TRBJ2-7,CSARDRTGFYEQYF
TRBV18,TRBJ2-1,CASSPGLAKDEQFF
TRBV5-1,TRBJ1-1,CASSLVAGRTNTEAFF
TRBV10-3,TRBJ1-6,CAIRGETGANSPLHF
TRBV5-1,TRBJ2-3,CASFVGGTTDTQYF
TRBV5-1,TRBJ2-1,CASSLSAGVRYNEQFF
TRBV5-1,TRBJ2-3,CASSSDGGNLAHTQYF
TRBV7-9,TRBJ2-3,CASSFGRTKSTDTQYF
TRBV5-1,TRBJ2-2,CASSLAQGTGELFF
TRBV6-2/TRBV6-3,TRBJ2-7,CASNAGGLLDEQYF
TRBV7-2,TRBJ2-1,CASSFGHNEQFF
TRBV5-1,TRBJ2-1,CASKLLAGGTTYNEQFF
TRBV5-1,TRBJ2-3,CASSLGASTDTQYF
TRBV7-5,TRBJ2-7,CISVSEASIAGFIYEQYF
TRBV6-2/TRBV6-3,TRBJ1-2,CASSPGQAIYGYTF
TRBV10-2,TRBJ1-1,CASSPILKTGDTEAFF
TRBV20-1,TRBJ2-1,CSARENEQFF
TRBV15,TRBJ2-1,CATSEGGGRNEQFF
TRBV3-1,TRBJ1-4,CASSQVPGGGEKLFF
TRBV12-3/TRBV12-4,TRBJ2-7,CAGSSPSRGSYEQYF
TRBV5-4,TRBJ2-5,CASSGASGGQETQYF
TRBV7-7,TRBJ2-5,CASSRGGTGEQETQYF
TRBV24-1,TRBJ2-7,CATSSAHHYEQYF
TRBV4-1,TRBJ1-1,CASSRTGGMNTEAFF
TRBV12-3/TRBV12-4,TRBJ1-2,CASSSAGPEFYGYTF
TRBV6-1,TRBJ2-3,CASRAGGAGLDTQYF
TRBV20-1,TRBJ2-1,CSALAGGRIGNEQFF
TRBV12-3/TRBV12-4,TRBJ2-7,CASSTGLSSYEQYF
TRBV3-1,TRBJ1-5,CATCPTGQGNQPQHF
TRBV7-2,TRBJ1-3,CASSRGGGTGIYF
TRBV29-1,TRBJ2-7,CSVETKSSYEQYF
TRBV12-3/TRBV12-4,TRBJ1-1,CASSTRPPGQMNTEAFF
TRBV19,TRBJ1-1,CASRPGTLGTEAFF
TRBV5-1,TRBJ2-7,CASSFGPSTYEQYF
TRBV7-3,TRBJ1-1,CASSSGPEGEAFF
TRBV20-1,TRBJ2-1,CSARDRAPSGQFF
TRBV7-9,TRBJ2-5,CASSLLGTSGIETQYF
TRBV12-3/TRBV12-4,TRBJ1-5,CASSIDSDQPQHF
TRBV30,TRBJ2-7,CAWSPSFVEQYF